Below, one T cell receptor beta chain is given with its context. As yet, its antigen is unknown. With V trimmed by 4 bases and J by 5 bases, 11 bases remained unmatched. The CDR3 covers 15 residues. The V gene's germline CDR1 is GTSNPN and CDR2 SVGIG (reference sequence). The data belong to a study of T cells after yellow fever vaccination. On the study more broadly: Where fractions had low cell numbers, libraries were prepared from them with the SMART-Seq v4 Ultra Low Input RNA kit.

Findings of the study overall: Post-booster samples contained most primary-vaccination clones (approximately 95% CD4, approximately 88% CD8).

The authors made TCR cDNA by 5'RACE template switching, adding a universal primer site and UMIs. TCRdb ran MiXCR on the 5' RACE reads and lists one entry per CDR3 protein. The data show 610,000 or so distinct CDR3 sequences, with around 12% seen just once and 15% held by the top ten. The V call is TRBV30, the J call TRBJ2-3; 8 bases align to TRBD2. This clonotype was obtained from a young man who received the YFV17D yellow fever vaccine. The sample here was PBMCs, taken on the day of the yellow fever booster vaccination. The CDR3 sequence: CAWTPLAGKVDTQYF. In DNA form, the CDR3 reads TGTGCCTGGACTCCGTTAGCGGGAAAGGTAGATACGCAGTATTTT.